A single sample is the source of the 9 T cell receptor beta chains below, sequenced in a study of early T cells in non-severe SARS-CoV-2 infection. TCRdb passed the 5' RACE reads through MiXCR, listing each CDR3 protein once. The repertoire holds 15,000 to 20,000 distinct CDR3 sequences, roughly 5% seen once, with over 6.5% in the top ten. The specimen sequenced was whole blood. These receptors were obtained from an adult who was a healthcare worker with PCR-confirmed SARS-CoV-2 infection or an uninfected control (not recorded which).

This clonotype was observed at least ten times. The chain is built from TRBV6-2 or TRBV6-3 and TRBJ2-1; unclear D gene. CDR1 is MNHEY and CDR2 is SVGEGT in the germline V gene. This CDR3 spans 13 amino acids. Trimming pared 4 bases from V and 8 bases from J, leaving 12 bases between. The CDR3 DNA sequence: TGTGCCAGCAGTTCGCTCCTAGTCCATGAGCAGTTCTTC. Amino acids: CASSSLLVHEQFF.

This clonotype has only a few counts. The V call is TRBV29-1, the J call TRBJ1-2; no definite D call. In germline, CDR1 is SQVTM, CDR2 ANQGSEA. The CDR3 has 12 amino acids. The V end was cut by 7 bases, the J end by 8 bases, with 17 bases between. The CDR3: CSALTATGGYTF. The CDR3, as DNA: TGCAGCGCCCTGACCGCCACCGGGGGCTACACCTTC. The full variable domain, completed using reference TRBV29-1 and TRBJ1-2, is SAVISQKPSRDICQRGTSLTIQCQVDSQVTMMFWYRQQPGQSLTLIATANQGSEATYESGFVIDKFPISRPNLTFSTLTVSNMSPEDSSIYLCSALTATGGYTFGSGTRLTVV.

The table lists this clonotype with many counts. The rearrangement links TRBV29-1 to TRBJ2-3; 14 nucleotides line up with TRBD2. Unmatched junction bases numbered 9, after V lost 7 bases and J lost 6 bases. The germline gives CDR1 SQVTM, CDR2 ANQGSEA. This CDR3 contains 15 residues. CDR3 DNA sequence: TGCAGCGGAACCGGGACTAGCGGGAGTTTGGATACGCAGTATTTT. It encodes CSGTGTSGSLDTQYF.

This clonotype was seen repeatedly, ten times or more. The CDR3: CSASTGGLTNEKLFF. The CDR3 coding sequence is TGCAGTGCGTCCACAGGGGGCCTCACAAATGAAAAACTGTTTTTT. The chain combines TRBV20-1 with TRBJ1-4; 9 nucleotides match TRBD1. Germline V gives CDR1 DFQATT, CDR2 SNEGSKA (reference sequence). V lost 6 bases, J lost 5 bases, and 10 bases stayed unmatched. The CDR3 runs 15 residues.

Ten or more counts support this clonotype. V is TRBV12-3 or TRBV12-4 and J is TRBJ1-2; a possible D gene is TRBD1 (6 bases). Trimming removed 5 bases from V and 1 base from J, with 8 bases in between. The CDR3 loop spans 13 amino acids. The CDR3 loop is CASSLQGNYGYTF. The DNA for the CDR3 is TGTGCCAGCAGTCTACAGGGTAACTATGGCTACACCTTC.

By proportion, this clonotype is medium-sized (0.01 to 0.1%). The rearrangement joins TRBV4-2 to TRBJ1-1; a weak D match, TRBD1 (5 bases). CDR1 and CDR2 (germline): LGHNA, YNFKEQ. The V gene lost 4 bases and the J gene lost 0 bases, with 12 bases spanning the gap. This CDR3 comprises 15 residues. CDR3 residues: CASSPYGGVNTEAFF. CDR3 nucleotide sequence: TGTGCCAGCAGCCCCTATGGGGGGGTGAACACTGAAGCTTTCTTT.

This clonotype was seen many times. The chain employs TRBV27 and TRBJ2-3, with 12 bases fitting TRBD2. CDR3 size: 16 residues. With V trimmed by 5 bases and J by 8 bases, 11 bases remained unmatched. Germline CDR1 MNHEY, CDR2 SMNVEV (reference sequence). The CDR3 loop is CASSVRPSGRAPTQYF. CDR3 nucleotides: TGTGCCAGCAGTGTCCGACCTAGCGGGAGGGCCCCTACGCAGTATTTT.

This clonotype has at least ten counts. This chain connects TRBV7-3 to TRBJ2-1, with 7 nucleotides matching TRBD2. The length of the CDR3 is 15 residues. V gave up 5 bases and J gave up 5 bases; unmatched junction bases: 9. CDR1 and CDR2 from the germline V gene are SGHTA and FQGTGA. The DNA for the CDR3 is TGTGCCAGCAGCCCACGAGCGGGAAGGCACAATGAGCAGTTCTTC. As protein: CASSPRAGRHNEQFF.

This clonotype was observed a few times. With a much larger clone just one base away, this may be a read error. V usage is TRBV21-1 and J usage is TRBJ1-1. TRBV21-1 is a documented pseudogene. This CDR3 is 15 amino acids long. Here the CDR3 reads CASSKGRGLNSEAFF. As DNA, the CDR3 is TGTGCCAGCAGCAAAGGGCGGGGACTAAACTCTGAAGCTTTCTTT.